This entry concerns a single TCR beta chain. This entry is derived from a study of blood T cell repertoires in COVID-19. Only in-frame clones appear in the TCRdb table, and some are missing; sequencing was by immunoSEQ multiplex PCR. The repertoire holds some 200,000 clones, with roughly 80% as singletons. This TCR derives from a woman of 80 years or more with acute or convalescent COVID-19. What was sequenced was peripheral blood.

The CDR3 sequence: CATKVSATNEKLFF. Written as DNA, the CDR3 is TGTGCCACTAAAGTTTCGGCAACTAATGAAAAACTGTTTTTT. The rearrangement links TRBV19 to TRBJ1-4; D gene uncertain. Trimming stripped 10 bases from V and 0 bases from J, with 12 bases between. The CDR3 is 14 amino acids. Germline CDR1 LNHDA, CDR2 SQIVND (reference sequence).